These 11 T cell receptor beta chains were sequenced from one sample in a study of blood T cell repertoires in COVID-19. Libraries were prepared by immunoSEQ multiplex PCR; TCRdb keeps only in-frame clonotypes and omits some of them. The table records roughly 190,000 clones, about 88% of them present only once. The material sequenced was peripheral blood. Every receptor here comes from a man younger than 45 with acute or convalescent COVID-19.

The V and J genes are TRBV9 and TRBJ1-6, with 7 bases lining up with TRBD1. V shed 3 bases and J 7 bases; nucleotides not matched to a gene: 10. This CDR3 region has 16 residues. Germline CDR1 is SGDLS and CDR2 is YYNGEE. The CDR3 loop reads CASSEGAGTANSPLHF. In nucleotides, the CDR3 is TGTGCCAGCAGCGAGGGAGCCGGGACAGCGAATTCACCCCTCCACTTT.

This clone was detected only a few times. The V gene is TRBV25-1, the J gene TRBJ2-7; D remains unclear. There are 13 residues in the CDR3. The germline V gene encodes CDR1 MGHDK and CDR2 SYGVNS. Trimming removed 3 bases at V and 1 base at J, with 7 bases between. The CDR3 DNA is TGTGCCAGCAGTGAGCCAGGTTCCTACGAGCAGTACTTC. It yields the protein CASSEPGSYEQYF.

J is TRBJ1-1 and V is TRBV7-2; D gene unclear. Looked up from germline, CDR1 is SGHTA and CDR2 is FQGNSA. Trimming cost V 1 base and J 4 bases, with 10 bases left between them. The CDR3 is 14 residues long. The CDR3 loop is CASSLGFYGTEAFF. CDR3 bases: TGTGCCAGCAGCTTAGGGTTTTACGGCACTGAAGCTTTCTTT.

This CDR3 reads CASSSSTGSLNTIYF. The CDR3 bases are TGTGCCAGCAGCTCCTCGACAGGGAGTTTAAACACCATATATTTT. The chain joins TRBV7-2 to TRBJ1-3; 7 bases agree with TRBD1. The CDR3 is 15 residues long. With 4 bases clipped from V and 6 bases from J, the junction kept 9 bases outside the gene matches. Germline CDR1 and CDR2: SGHTA and FQGNSA.

The chain carries TRBV28 and TRBJ1-5, with D perhaps matching TRBD1 (6 bases). Germline lookup yields CDR1 MDHEN and CDR2 SYDVKM. The V end was cut by 2 bases, the J end by 6 bases, with 17 bases between. The CDR3 consists of 16 residues. CDR3 region: CASSLRTASRVQPQHF. Here the CDR3 DNA reads TGTGCCAGCAGTTTAAGGACAGCGTCTCGGGTTCAGCCCCAGCATTTT.

The chain is built from TRBV30 and TRBJ2-1, with 10 bases that match TRBD2. The CDR3 consists of 17 residues. Germline assignment: CDR1 GTSNPN and CDR2 SVGIG (reference sequence). V was pared by 3 bases and J by 0 bases, with 8 bases of the junction left unmatched. In nucleotides, the CDR3 is TGTGCCTGGAGCTTTGCTAGCGGGGGAAGCTCCTACAATGAGCAGTTCTTC. Protein product: CAWSFASGGSSYNEQFF.

The chain is built from TRBV12-3 or TRBV12-4 and TRBJ1-2; D perhaps matches TRBD1 (5 bases). The CDR3 is 13 amino acids. V lost 6 bases and J 5 bases, leaving 13 bases between the germline ends. The CDR3 coding sequence is TGTGCCAGCAGACCGACAGTCCGTTATGGCTACACCTTC. Its protein product is CASRPTVRYGYTF.

The rearrangement joins TRBV18 to TRBJ1-1; D unclear. This CDR3 spans 13 amino acids. The V gene lost 6 bases and the J gene lost 6 bases, with 14 bases spanning the gap. Germline V gene data show CDR1 as KGHSH and CDR2 as LQKENI. The CDR3 nucleotides read TGTGCCAGCTCCCCCCTTGAGTCGGCTGAAGCTTTCTTT. The encoded protein is CASSPLESAEAFF.

This clone appeared a few times. J is TRBJ1-2 and V is TRBV27, with no clear D. V was trimmed by 5 bases and J by 7 bases, leaving 14 bases between them. The CDR3 runs to 13 residues. CDR1 is MNHEY and CDR2 is SMNVEV in the germline V gene (reference sequence). The CDR3 here is CASSPRTGGGYTF. CDR3 sequence (DNA): TGTGCCAGCAGTCCAAGGACGGGAGGTGGCTACACCTTC.

This sequence joins TRBV18 and TRBJ2-7; TRBD2 matches at 7 bases. V lost 0 bases, J lost 4 bases, and 6 bases stayed unmatched. CDR3 length: 15 amino acids. Looked up from germline, CDR1 is KGHSH and CDR2 is LQKENI. The CDR3 DNA follows: TGTGCCAGCTCACCACCGGAAGCGGGACTTTACGAGCAGTACTTC. This encodes CASSPPEAGLYEQYF.

The chain couples TRBV4-1 to TRBJ2-1; 7 nucleotides align to TRBD2. CDR1 MGHRA and CDR2 YSYEKL come from the germline V gene. J was trimmed by 7 bases and V by 0 bases; bases with no gene match: 15. The CDR3 totals 18 residues. In DNA form, the CDR3 reads TGCGCCAGCAGCCAAGATTGGAGTAGCGGGTCTACTGGGAATGAGCAGTTCTTC. Encoded protein: CASSQDWSSGSTGNEQFF.